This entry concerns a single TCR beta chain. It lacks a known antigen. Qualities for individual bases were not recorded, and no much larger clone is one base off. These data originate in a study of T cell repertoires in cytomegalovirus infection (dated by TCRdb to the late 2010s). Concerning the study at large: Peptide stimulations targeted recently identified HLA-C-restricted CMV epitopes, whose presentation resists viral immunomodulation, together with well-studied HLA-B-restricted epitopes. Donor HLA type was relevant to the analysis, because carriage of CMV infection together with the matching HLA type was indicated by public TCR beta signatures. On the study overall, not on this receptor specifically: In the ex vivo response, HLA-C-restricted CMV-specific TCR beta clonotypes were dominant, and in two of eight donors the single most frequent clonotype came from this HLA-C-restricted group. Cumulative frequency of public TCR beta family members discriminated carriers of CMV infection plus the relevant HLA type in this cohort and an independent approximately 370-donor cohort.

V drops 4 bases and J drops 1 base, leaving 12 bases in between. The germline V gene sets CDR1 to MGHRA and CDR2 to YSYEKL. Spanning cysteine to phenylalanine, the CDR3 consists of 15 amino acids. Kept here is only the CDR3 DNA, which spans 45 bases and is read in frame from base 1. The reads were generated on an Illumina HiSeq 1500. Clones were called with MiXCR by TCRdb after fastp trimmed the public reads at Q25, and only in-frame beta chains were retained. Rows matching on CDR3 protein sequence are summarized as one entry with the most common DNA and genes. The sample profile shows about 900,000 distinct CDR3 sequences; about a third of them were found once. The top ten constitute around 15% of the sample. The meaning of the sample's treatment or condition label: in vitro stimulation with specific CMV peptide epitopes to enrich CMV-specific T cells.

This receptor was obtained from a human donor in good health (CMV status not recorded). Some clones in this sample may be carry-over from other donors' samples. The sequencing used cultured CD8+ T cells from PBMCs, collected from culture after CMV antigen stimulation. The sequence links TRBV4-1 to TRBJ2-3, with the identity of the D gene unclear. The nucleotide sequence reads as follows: TGCGCCAGCAGCCTGAGCCCAGAAGGCACAGATACGCAGTATTTT. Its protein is CASSLSPEGTDTQYF.